This TCR beta chain was sequenced in a study of CD8 T cells in Susac syndrome. Findings and caveats of the study: The study conceded that its TCR sequencing and HLA analysis involved relatively few individuals.

cDNA came from about 0.5 to 1 ug RNA primed by random hexamers. TCRdb ran MiXCR on the immunoSEQ multiplex PCR reads and lists one entry per CDR3 protein. The table lists around 200,000 distinct CDR3 sequences, around 95% of them singletons, with 0.093% in the top ten. TCR beta was sequenced from blood CD8+ and CD4+ T cells. The multiple sclerosis controls, all treatment-naive patients, had relapsing-remitting disease that was stable or active. The CD8+ and CD4+ T cells were negatively isolated, with the TEMRA cells enriched by FACS. On this clonotype itself: The antigen remains undetermined.

The ends lost 4 bases at V and 0 bases at J; junction bases unmatched: 7. The CDR3 contains 16 residues. Germline assignment: CDR1 SGHDT and CDR2 YYEEEE. Sequencing was carried out using CD4+ T cells from PBMCs. The V and J genes are TRBV5-6 and TRBJ2-5; TRBD2 aligns across 9 bases. This receptor was obtained from a human donor with multiple sclerosis. DNA of the CDR3: TGTGCCAGCAGCCCTCGAGCGGGGGGCCACCAAGAGACCCAGTACTTC. Translated, it gives CASSPRAGGHQETQYF.